A selection of T cell receptor beta chains follows, all from one sample in a study of T cell responses to AZD1222 COVID-19 vaccine. The repertoire was sequenced with immunoSEQ multiplex PCR; TCRdb's copy has only in-frame clones and lacks some. The sample holds 150,000 or so clones, about 93% seen once. Sequencing was performed on peripheral blood, taken on day 0 of AZD1222 vaccination. The receptors come from an adult in good health. CDR3s include the opening cysteine and the closing phenylalanine or tryptophan. The order of the fields is V gene, J gene, D gene, CDR3 length, CDR3 DNA, CDR3 protein. The D gene is left open where the match is weak.

TRBV19	TRBJ1-5	-	15	TGTGCCAGTAGTATAGGCGGTGTAGGCAATCAGCCCCAGCATTTT	CASSIGGVGNQPQHF
TRBV3-1/TRBV3-2	TRBJ2-6	-	16	TGTGCCAGCAGCCAAGCTCTGGGAGCTGGGGCCAACGTCCTGACTTTC	CASSQALGAGANVLTF
TRBV2	TRBJ2-1	TRBD1	15	TGTGCCAGCAGTGACCGGGACAGGGGTTCTAATGAGCAGTTCTTC	CASSDRDRGSNEQFF
TRBV18	TRBJ2-2	TRBD1	16	TGTGCCAGCTCTCCTCGTACGGGACAGTCGACCGGGGAGCTGTTTTTT	CASSPRTGQSTGELFF
TRBV10-1	TRBJ2-1	-	15	TGCGCCAGCATGAAGGGGCAGGGGACGCACAATGAGCAGTTCTTC	CASMKGQGTHNEQFF
TRBV7-2	TRBJ2-5	-	13	TGTGCCAGCAGCTCGCGGACGGAAGAGACCCAGTACTTC	CASSSRTEETQYF
TRBV30	TRBJ2-7	TRBD1	14	TGTGCCTGGAGTATCTCGGCAGGGGGTACGGGGCAGTACTTC	CAWSISAGGTGQYF
TRBV11-3	TRBJ2-2	-	14	TGTGCCAGCAGCTTAGATGGGGAGCCCGGGGAGCTGTTTTTT	CASSLDGEPGELFF
TRBV6-5	TRBJ1-1	-	13	TGTGCCAGCACTATAGACAGGAACACTGAAGCTTTCTTT	CASTIDRNTEAFF
TRBV21-1	TRBJ2-2	-	17	TGTGCCAGCAGCAACCCTCCGGGACAGTTTTGCACCGGGGAGCTGTTTTTT	CASSNPPGQFCTGELFF
TRBV4-1	TRBJ2-7	-	15	TGCGCCAGCAGCCAAGTGGGGGCGAAGACCTACGAGCAGTACTTC	CASSQVGAKTYEQYF
TRBV6-5	TRBJ2-7	-	13	TGTGCCAGCACGGGGGCGAGAACTGACGAGCAGTACTTC	CASTGARTDEQYF
TRBV24-1	TRBJ2-6	-	15	TGTGCCACCAGCCCCGGGGGCTCTGGGGCCAACGTCCTGACTTTC	CATSPGGSGANVLTF
TRBV2	TRBJ1-1	-	13	TGTGCCAGTACTTTGTACCGTAACACTGAAGCTTTCTTT	CASTLYRNTEAFF
TRBV5-5	TRBJ1-2	-	15	TGTGCCAGCAGCTTAACCAGAGGGGATAACTATGGCTACACCTTC	CASSLTRGDNYGYTF
TRBV29-1	TRBJ1-1	TRBD1	12	TGCAGCGCTGGGAGGGGGCGGACTGAAGCTTTCTTT	CSAGRGRTEAFF
TRBV12-5	TRBJ2-2	-	11	TGTGCTAGTGGTTTTATCGGGGAGCTGTTTTTT	CASGFIGELFF
TRBV15	TRBJ2-7	-	13	TGTGCCACCAGCAGAGATGGTCGGTACGAGCAGTACTTC	CATSRDGRYEQYF
TRBV7-3	TRBJ2-6	-	17	TGTGCCAGCAGCCCTCTTAACCAGGGTGCTGGGGCCAACGTCCTGACTTTC	CASSPLNQGAGANVLTF
TRBV27	TRBJ2-1	-	16	TGTGCCAGCAGTCTCCCTCCTAGCTTCCACTACAATGAGCAGTTCTTC	CASSLPPSFHYNEQFF
TRBV27	TRBJ2-7	-	14	TGTGCCAGCAGTTCCCAGGATCAGGGCTACGAGCAGTACTTC	CASSSQDQGYEQYF
TRBV5-1	TRBJ2-2	-	13	TGCGCCAGCAGCCGGGAAGCCACCGGGGAGCTGTTTTTT	CASSREATGELFF
TRBV4-2	TRBJ2-1	-	13	TGTGCCAGCAGCGCACAGAAAGGGAGTGAGCAGTTCTTC	CASSAQKGSEQFF
TRBV9	TRBJ1-1	-	13	TGTGCCAGCAGCGTAGTAAGGGGAACTGAAGCTTTCTTT	CASSVVRGTEAFF